One and the same sample provided the 21 T cell receptor beta chains below, sequenced in a study of response to subunit inactivated influenza vaccine. TCRdb ran MiXCR on the RT-PCR reads and lists one entry per CDR3 protein. The table includes about 520,000 distinct CDR3 sequences, less than 7.5% detected once. Source: PBMCs from blood, taken less than 30 months after vaccination. Receptors were obtained from a man aged 45-69 years who received an inactivated influenza vaccine.

The chain has TRBV4-3 and TRBJ2-5; D may be TRBD1 or TRBD2 (5 bases each). The CDR3 is 14 amino acids. Germline V gene sequence: CDR1 LGHNA, CDR2 YSLEER. Trimming took off 1 base at V and 5 bases at J, with 11 bases between the two ends. The CDR3 region has the DNA TGCGCCAGCAGCCAAGGGCGGTGGGGGGAGACCCAGTACTTC. It encodes CASSQGRWGETQYF.

This clonotype was picked up a small number of times. The rearrangement joins TRBV6-1 to TRBJ2-6, with TRBD1 matching 8 bases. Trimming at V came to 7 bases and at J to 3 bases, leaving 5 bases not matched to a gene. The CDR3 contains 15 residues. Germline loops: CDR1 MNHNS, CDR2 SASEGT. For the CDR3, the DNA is TGTGCCAGCATCTTACAGGGGGTTGGGGCCAACGTCCTGACTTTC. Translation: CASILQGVGANVLTF.

The sample holds many counts of this clonotype. The gene calls are TRBV4-3 and TRBJ2-1; possibly TRBD2 for D (6 bases). The V gene lost 0 bases and the J gene lost 7 bases, with 10 bases spanning the gap. This CDR3 is 14 amino acids long. Per the germline V gene, CDR1 is LGHNA and CDR2 is YSLEER. As DNA, the CDR3 is TGCGCCAGCAGCCAAGATCCCCTAGCGAATGAGCAGTTCTTC. This encodes CASSQDPLANEQFF.

This clonotype was observed a few times. The chain employs TRBV5-8 and TRBJ2-1, with no clear D. Germline CDR1 is SGHTS and CDR2 is YDEGEE. Trimming left V 4 bases short and J 2 bases short, with 16 bases between. The CDR3 contains 16 residues. DNA for the CDR3: TGTGCCAGCAGCCCCGGGCTTTCATTCACCTACAATGAGCAGTTCTTC. Translating gives CASSPGLSFTYNEQFF.

As regards this clonotype: At one end the junction does not follow the germline gene, possibly because of a read error. The V gene is TRBV12-3 or TRBV12-4, the J gene TRBJ1-1, with D possibly TRBD1 on 5 matching bases. CDR3 length: 13 amino acids. As DNA, the CDR3 is TGTGCCAGCAGTTTGACAGAGAACACTGAAGTTTTCTTT. This sequence encodes CASSLTENTEVFF.

This clonotype was seen many times. The rearrangement joins TRBV5-1 to TRBJ2-2, with unresolved D. The CDR3 runs to 13 residues. V lost 5 bases and J lost 4, with 9 bases in between. From germline, CDR1 is SGHRS and CDR2 YFSETQ. This chain's CDR3 is CASSSGPTGELFF. CDR3 nucleotide sequence: TGCGCCAGCAGTTCCGGGCCCACCGGGGAGCTGTTTTTT.

The rearrangement links TRBV3-1 to TRBJ1-6, with 8 positions matching TRBD1. J was trimmed by 5 bases and V by 3 bases; bases with no gene match: 0. Germline lookup yields CDR1 LGHDT and CDR2 YNNKEL (reference sequence). The CDR3 contains 14 residues. Here the CDR3 reads CASSQGQDNSPLHF. CDR3 DNA: TGTGCCAGCAGCCAGGGACAGGATAATTCACCCCTCCACTTT.

In its sample, this clonotype was seen many times. V is TRBV10-3 and J is TRBJ1-6, with TRBD1 matching 8 bases. The V gene's germline CDR1 is ENHRY and CDR2 SYGVKD. The CDR3 spans 13 residues. With V trimmed by 8 bases and J by 8 bases, 5 bases remained unmatched. CDR3 nucleotides: TGTGCCATCGCCGGACAGGGCGATTCACCCCTCCACTTT. Protein: CAIAGQGDSPLHF.

This clonotype was counted a few times. This chain joins TRBV20-1 and TRBJ1-2, with D possibly matching TRBD1 (6 bases). The CDR3 is 13 residues long. Trimming shortened V by 3 bases and J by 8 bases, and 16 bases separated the two germline ends. Germline loops: CDR1 DFQATT, CDR2 SNEGSKA (reference sequence). CDR3 sequence (DNA): TGCAGTGCTAGGGACGACAGGTACGAAGGCTACACCTTC. Its translation: CSARDDRYEGYTF.

The chain links TRBV5-1 to TRBJ2-3; 8 bases align to TRBD2. After removal of 4 bases from V and 3 bases from J, the junction contained 7 bases not matched to a gene. The CDR3 runs to 15 residues. Germline CDR1 and CDR2: SGHRS and YFSETQ. The CDR3 region has the DNA TGCGCCAGCAGCCCCCTCGGGGGGGAGACAGATACGCAGTATTTT. This codes for CASSPLGGETDTQYF.

The J gene is TRBJ2-5, the V gene TRBV2; perhaps TRBD2 as D (6 bases). Germline values: CDR1 SNHLY, CDR2 FYNNEI. This CDR3 contains 15 residues. Trimming pared 2 bases from V and 5 bases from J, leaving 15 bases between. The CDR3 reads CASSESIREWETQYF. The CDR3 nucleotides are TGTGCCAGCAGTGAATCTATTCGGGAGTGGGAGACCCAGTACTTC.

This clonotype turned up a few times. The chain links TRBV28 to TRBJ2-2; possible D gene TRBD1, 6 bases. This CDR3 comprises 15 residues. V was cut by 3 bases and J by 7 bases, with 15 bases left in between. From germline, CDR1 is MDHEN and CDR2 SYDVKM. Written as DNA, the CDR3 is TGTGCCAGCAGTTTTTGGGGGCGCGGTAACGGGGAGCTGTTTTTT. It specifies CASSFWGRGNGELFF.

In its sample, this clonotype was seen many times. The rearrangement uses TRBV5-1 and TRBJ1-4, with 7 bases fitting TRBD1. V was pared by 3 bases and J by 4 bases, with 9 bases of the junction left unmatched. Germline V gives CDR1 SGHRS, CDR2 YFSETQ. CDR3 size: 16 residues. DNA of the CDR3: TGCGCCAGCAGCTGGAGCGGGACAGCCCTTAATGAAAAACTGTTTTTT. Residues: CASSWSGTALNEKLFF.

This sequence joins TRBV5-6 and TRBJ2-1; 9 bases line up with TRBD2. V dropped 4 bases and J dropped 10; count of bases not matched to a gene: 12. The CDR3 has 15 amino acids. The V gene's germline CDR1 is SGHDT and CDR2 YYEEEE. CDR3 DNA: TGTGCCAGCAGCCCCCCGGTCCAGCGGGAGGTAGAGCAGTTCTTC. This translates into CASSPPVQREVEQFF.

This clonotype was recorded at least ten times. This sequence joins TRBV6-2 or TRBV6-3 and TRBJ1-1; D gene unclear. This CDR3 comprises 13 residues. Germline loops: CDR1 MNHEY, CDR2 SVGEGT. V was pared by 5 bases and J by 1 base, with 8 bases between. As DNA, the CDR3 is TGTGCCAGCAGTGAGGCGAGGAACACTGAAGCTTTCTTT. It encodes CASSEARNTEAFF.

This clonotype was counted between two and nine times. The chain joins TRBV20-1 to TRBJ1-6; D perhaps matches TRBD1 (6 bases). CDR1 is DFQATT and CDR2 is SNEGSKA in the germline V gene (reference sequence). The CDR3 length is 13 residues. The CDR3: CRAQGHNNSPLHF. CDR3 nucleotides: TGCAGAGCACAGGGACATAATAATTCACCCCTCCACTTT.

This clonotype came up a few times. The chain is built from TRBV9 and TRBJ2-1; TRBD2 agrees at 8 bases. The CDR3 spans 16 residues. Germline V gene sequence: CDR1 SGDLS, CDR2 YYNGEE. The V gene end was trimmed by 4 bases and the J gene end by 2 bases; junction bases not matched to a gene: 8. DNA of the CDR3: TGTGCCAGCAGCCCCCGAGGAGCGGGAGCCTACAATGAGCAGTTCTTC. Protein: CASSPRGAGAYNEQFF.

The J gene is TRBJ2-7, the V gene TRBV20-1; 8 bases match TRBD1. Per germline, CDR1 DFQATT and CDR2 SNEGSKA (reference sequence). The CDR3 is 13 amino acids. Trimming cost V 5 bases and J 2 bases; bases outside gene matches: 5. CDR3 loop: CSAGGQVPYEQYF. The CDR3 DNA reads as TGCAGTGCTGGGGGACAGGTACCCTACGAGCAGTACTTC.

The table lists this clonotype with many counts. The chain employs TRBV18 and TRBJ2-7; perhaps TRBD1 as D (6 bases). The V end lost 3 bases, the J end lost 1 base, and 13 bases lay between the germline ends. Germline-derived CDR1 and CDR2 are KGHSH and LQKENI. CDR3 length: 15 residues. CDR3 residues: CASSPRTASSYEQYF. For the CDR3, the DNA is TGTGCCAGCTCACCTCGGACAGCGTCTTCCTACGAGCAGTACTTC.

The table lists this clonotype with many counts. V is TRBV4-3 and J is TRBJ1-5; perhaps TRBD1 as D (6 bases). The CDR3 spans 15 residues. V lost 0 bases and J 5 bases, leaving 11 bases between the germline ends. Germline loops: CDR1 LGHNA, CDR2 YSLEER. This chain's CDR3 is CASSQDRGAYQPQHF. Here the CDR3 DNA reads TGCGCCAGCAGCCAAGATCGGGGGGCCTATCAGCCCCAGCATTTT.

The rearrangement joins TRBV11-2 to TRBJ1-1; perhaps TRBD1 as D (6 bases). The CDR3 contains 16 residues. V dropped 4 bases and J dropped 3 bases, with 18 bases sitting between them. Germline CDR1 reads SGHAT; CDR2 reads FQNNGV. CDR3 region: CASSSGSGAGYTEAFF. The CDR3 region has the DNA TGTGCCAGCAGCTCTGGATCGGGGGCGGGTTACACTGAAGCTTTCTTT.